These T cell receptor beta chains were read from a single sample in a study of OX40 agonist ivuxolimab in advanced cancers. Measured with immunoSEQ multiplex PCR; TCRdb has only the in-frame clones, and not every one. Of tens of thousands of clones in the sample, less than 85% were seen once. This sample comprised CD4+ or CD8+ T cells sorted from blood, obtained in a trial of the OX40 agonist ivuxolimab. The receptors here all came from an adult with an advanced solid tumor such as melanoma, head and neck, liver or kidney cancer. Both conserved end residues are part of each CDR3. D genes are given only for firm matches. The size field is filled for only some rows; it gives once, few, many or a size class.

abundance: .; d_gene: .; j_gene: TRBJ2-7; v_gene: TRBV18; len: 12; CDR3nt: TGTGCCAGCTCACCGGGTTCCTACGAGCAGTACTTC; CDR3aa: CASSPGSYEQYF
abundance: .; d_gene: .; j_gene: TRBJ2-1; v_gene: TRBV18; len: 14; CDR3nt: TGTGCCAGCTCACCACAAAAGGGATACAATGAGCAGTTCTTC; CDR3aa: CASSPQKGYNEQFF
abundance: .; d_gene: .; j_gene: TRBJ2-5; v_gene: TRBV20-1; len: 11; CDR3nt: TGCAGTGCTAGCTCAGAAGAGACCCAGTACTTC; CDR3aa: CSASSEETQYF
abundance: .; d_gene: .; j_gene: TRBJ2-2; v_gene: TRBV25-1; len: 12; CDR3nt: TGTGCCAGCAGTGAAAGGACCGGGGAGCTGTTTTTT; CDR3aa: CASSERTGELFF
abundance: once; d_gene: TRBD1; j_gene: TRBJ2-7; v_gene: TRBV18; len: 14; CDR3nt: TGTGCCAGCTCACCATCTCGGGACAGGGCCGAGCAGTACTTC; CDR3aa: CASSPSRDRAEQYF
abundance: .; d_gene: .; j_gene: TRBJ2-1; v_gene: TRBV4-3; len: 16; CDR3nt: TGCGCCAGCAGCCTCGCCCGCGGGCGCTCCTACAATGAGCAGTTCTTC; CDR3aa: CASSLARGRSYNEQFF
abundance: .; d_gene: TRBD1; j_gene: TRBJ2-1; v_gene: TRBV7-2; len: 15; CDR3nt: TGTGCCAGCAGCTCAGGACAGGGTTCGTACAATGAGCAGTTCTTC; CDR3aa: CASSSGQGSYNEQFF
abundance: .; d_gene: TRBD2; j_gene: TRBJ2-5; v_gene: TRBV7-2; len: 13; CDR3nt: TGTGCCAGCAGTTTAGCGGGCACGGAGACCCAGTACTTC; CDR3aa: CASSLAGTETQYF
abundance: .; d_gene: .; j_gene: TRBJ1-2; v_gene: TRBV18; len: 15; CDR3nt: TGTGCCAGCTCACCCCCGGGACAACTCATATATGGCTACACCTTC; CDR3aa: CASSPPGQLIYGYTF
abundance: .; d_gene: .; j_gene: TRBJ2-7; v_gene: TRBV6-6; len: 14; CDR3nt: TGTGCCAGCACCCCGGACTCCGGGCTGAACGAGCAGTACTTC; CDR3aa: CASTPDSGLNEQYF
abundance: .; d_gene: TRBD1; j_gene: TRBJ1-3; v_gene: TRBV7-9; len: 18; CDR3nt: TGTGCCAGCAGCTTAGGAGTGACAGGGTTTTTCTCTGGAAACACCATATATTTT; CDR3aa: CASSLGVTGFFSGNTIYF
abundance: .; d_gene: .; j_gene: TRBJ1-1; v_gene: TRBV19; len: 15; CDR3nt: TGTGCCAGTAGTATAGAAGTGCCGGCGAACACTGAAGCTTTCTTT; CDR3aa: CASSIEVPANTEAFF
abundance: .; d_gene: .; j_gene: TRBJ1-1; v_gene: TRBV18; len: 15; CDR3nt: TGTGCCAGCTCACCGGACCGTGAACTGGACACTGAAGCTTTCTTT; CDR3aa: CASSPDRELDTEAFF
abundance: .; d_gene: .; j_gene: TRBJ1-5; v_gene: TRBV4-1; len: 17; CDR3nt: TGCGCCAGCAGCCCCGATGGGGGGTGGAGGAGCAATCAGCCCCAGCATTTT; CDR3aa: CASSPDGGWRSNQPQHF
abundance: .; d_gene: .; j_gene: TRBJ1-4; v_gene: TRBV19; len: 16; CDR3nt: TGTGCCAGTAGTATAGTCCGAGGGGGAACTAATGAAAAACTGTTTTTT; CDR3aa: CASSIVRGGTNEKLFF
abundance: .; d_gene: .; j_gene: TRBJ2-7; v_gene: TRBV7-2; len: 14; CDR3nt: TGTGCCAGCAGCTTATCGCGGGTACTCGACGAGCAGTACTTC; CDR3aa: CASSLSRVLDEQYF
abundance: .; d_gene: .; j_gene: TRBJ1-2; v_gene: TRBV9; len: 11; CDR3nt: TGTGCCAGCAGCGATAACTATGGCTACACCTTC; CDR3aa: CASSDNYGYTF
abundance: .; d_gene: .; j_gene: TRBJ2-1; v_gene: TRBV27; len: 14; CDR3nt: TGTGCCAGCAGTTTATGGCAGGGAGGCCATGAGCAGTTCTTC; CDR3aa: CASSLWQGGHEQFF
abundance: many; d_gene: .; j_gene: TRBJ2-5; v_gene: TRBV30; len: 12; CDR3nt: TGTGCCTGGACTAGATTCGAGGAGACCCAGTACTTC; CDR3aa: CAWTRFEETQYF
abundance: .; d_gene: .; j_gene: TRBJ2-1; v_gene: TRBV7-2; len: 14; CDR3nt: TGTGCCAGCAGCTTAGCGTATGGGGGCTGGGAGCAGTTCTTC; CDR3aa: CASSLAYGGWEQFF
abundance: .; d_gene: TRBD1; j_gene: TRBJ2-2; v_gene: TRBV30; len: 14; CDR3nt: TGTGCCTGGAGGCTCACAGGGGACACCGGGGAGCTGTTTTTT; CDR3aa: CAWRLTGDTGELFF
abundance: .; d_gene: .; j_gene: TRBJ1-2; v_gene: TRBV18; len: 15; CDR3nt: TGTGCCAGCACAGGCGGCACACGCACGGGGTATGGCTACACCTTC; CDR3aa: CASTGGTRTGYGYTF
abundance: .; d_gene: .; j_gene: TRBJ2-7; v_gene: TRBV5-1; len: 12; CDR3nt: TGCGCCAGCAGCTTGGGACAAGACGAGCAGTACTTC; CDR3aa: CASSLGQDEQYF
abundance: .; d_gene: .; j_gene: TRBJ2-3; v_gene: TRBV5-4; len: 15; CDR3nt: TGTGCCAGCAGCTTGGCCGGTTCAGGCGCAGATACGCAGTATTTT; CDR3aa: CASSLAGSGADTQYF
abundance: once; d_gene: TRBD1; j_gene: TRBJ1-1; v_gene: TRBV18; len: 14; CDR3nt: TGTGCCAGCTCACCCACGACAGGGGGCAGAGAAGCTTTCTTT; CDR3aa: CASSPTTGGREAFF
abundance: once; d_gene: .; j_gene: TRBJ1-2; v_gene: TRBV7-9; len: 15; CDR3nt: TGTGCCAGCAGCTTAGAAGGGCCGACAGGAGATGGCTACACCTTC; CDR3aa: CASSLEGPTGDGYTF
abundance: .; d_gene: .; j_gene: TRBJ1-1; v_gene: TRBV5-8; len: 15; CDR3nt: TGTGCCAGCAGCTTGGCCGCAGGGGTCAACACTGAAGCTTTCTTT; CDR3aa: CASSLAAGVNTEAFF
abundance: medium-sized; d_gene: TRBD1; j_gene: TRBJ2-7; v_gene: TRBV7-8; len: 16; CDR3nt: TGTGCCAGCAGCGAGTTACAGGGGAAAAACCGATACGAGCAGTACTTC; CDR3aa: CASSELQGKNRYEQYF
abundance: .; d_gene: .; j_gene: TRBJ1-4; v_gene: TRBV23-1; len: 10; CDR3nt: TGCGCCAGCAGTCAGAGGAGACTGTTTTTT; CDR3aa: CASSQRRLFF
abundance: .; d_gene: TRBD1; j_gene: TRBJ2-1; v_gene: TRBV9; len: 14; CDR3nt: TGTGCCAGCAGCTACAGGGGGGTATACGATGAGCAGTTCTTC; CDR3aa: CASSYRGVYDEQFF
abundance: few; d_gene: .; j_gene: TRBJ1-2; v_gene: TRBV5-5; len: 15; CDR3nt: TGTGCCAGCAGCTTGGCCCGGGCCTCGGTCGGAGGCTACACCTTC; CDR3aa: CASSLARASVGGYTF
abundance: .; d_gene: .; j_gene: TRBJ1-1; v_gene: TRBV5-8; len: 15; CDR3nt: TGTGCCAGCAGCAAAACACAGGGCGCGAACACTGAAGCTTTCTTT; CDR3aa: CASSKTQGANTEAFF
abundance: .; d_gene: .; j_gene: TRBJ1-5; v_gene: TRBV6-5; len: 14; CDR3nt: TGTGCCAGCAGTTACTCTTACGGGTCTCAGCCCCAGCATTTT; CDR3aa: CASSYSYGSQPQHF
abundance: .; d_gene: .; j_gene: TRBJ2-3; v_gene: TRBV5-1; len: 12; CDR3nt: TGCGCCAGCAGCCATAACACAGATACGCAGTATTTT; CDR3aa: CASSHNTDTQYF
abundance: .; d_gene: .; j_gene: TRBJ1-5; v_gene: TRBV25-1; len: 13; CDR3nt: TGTGCCAGCAGTGAAGGGGACAATCAGCCCCAGCATTTT; CDR3aa: CASSEGDNQPQHF
abundance: .; d_gene: .; j_gene: TRBJ2-1; v_gene: TRBV7-9; len: 15; CDR3nt: TGTGCCAGCAGCCCCAGGGGTCCCTCCTACAATGAGCAGTTCTTC; CDR3aa: CASSPRGPSYNEQFF
abundance: .; d_gene: .; j_gene: TRBJ1-1; v_gene: TRBV7-9; len: 12; CDR3nt: TGTGCCAGCAGCTTCGACGGGTTAGTAGCTTTCTTT; CDR3aa: CASSFDGLVAFF
abundance: .; d_gene: .; j_gene: TRBJ2-3; v_gene: TRBV10-1; len: 14; CDR3nt: TGCGCCAGCAGTGAGTTGGGATACACAGATACGCAGTATTTT; CDR3aa: CASSELGYTDTQYF
abundance: .; d_gene: TRBD2; j_gene: TRBJ2-7; v_gene: TRBV4-1; len: 16; CDR3nt: TGCGCCAGCAGCCAACCAGGGACTAGCGGCTCCTACGAGCAGTACTTC; CDR3aa: CASSQPGTSGSYEQYF
abundance: .; d_gene: .; j_gene: TRBJ2-7; v_gene: TRBV4-1; len: 15; CDR3nt: TGCGCCAGCAGCCAAGCTCCGGGGAGCTCCTACGAGCAGTACTTC; CDR3aa: CASSQAPGSSYEQYF
abundance: .; d_gene: TRBD1; j_gene: TRBJ2-3; v_gene: TRBV6-5; len: 15; CDR3nt: TGTGCCAGCAGTTACTCCTACACAGGGGCAGATACGCAGTATTTT; CDR3aa: CASSYSYTGADTQYF
abundance: .; d_gene: TRBD1; j_gene: TRBJ2-3; v_gene: TRBV5-1; len: 16; CDR3nt: TGCGCCAGCAGCTGGGGGACAGGCACTAGCACAGATACGCAGTATTTT; CDR3aa: CASSWGTGTSTDTQYF
abundance: .; d_gene: .; j_gene: TRBJ2-7; v_gene: TRBV18; len: 15; CDR3nt: TGTGCCAGCTCACTTGAAAGCAGGTTCCAAGGCGAGCAGTACTTC; CDR3aa: CASSLESRFQGEQYF
abundance: .; d_gene: .; j_gene: TRBJ1-5; v_gene: TRBV19; len: 18; CDR3nt: TGTGCCAGTAGTATAGATCGAATAAACAGATCCCCTAGTCAGCCCCAGCATTTT; CDR3aa: CASSIDRINRSPSQPQHF
abundance: .; d_gene: TRBD1; j_gene: TRBJ1-4; v_gene: TRBV5-1; len: 15; CDR3nt: TGCGCCAGCAGCTCCGGGACAGATCGTGGAGAAAAACTGTTTTTT; CDR3aa: CASSSGTDRGEKLFF
abundance: .; d_gene: .; j_gene: TRBJ2-5; v_gene: TRBV9; len: 14; CDR3nt: TGTGCCAGCAGCGTACTAGCGAACCAAGAGACCCAGTACTTC; CDR3aa: CASSVLANQETQYF
abundance: .; d_gene: .; j_gene: TRBJ1-1; v_gene: TRBV7-2; len: 16; CDR3nt: TGTGCCAGCAGCTTAGCGTCGGCAGGGACTTACACTGAAGCTTTCTTT; CDR3aa: CASSLASAGTYTEAFF
abundance: few; d_gene: TRBD1; j_gene: TRBJ2-7; v_gene: TRBV6-6; len: 16; CDR3nt: TGTGCCAGCAGTTACGGGACAGGGGGCTCCACGTACGAGCAGTACTTC; CDR3aa: CASSYGTGGSTYEQYF
abundance: .; d_gene: TRBD1; j_gene: TRBJ1-3; v_gene: TRBV30; len: 12; CDR3nt: TGTGCCTGCGGGACAGCTGGAAACACCATATATTTT; CDR3aa: CACGTAGNTIYF
abundance: .; d_gene: .; j_gene: TRBJ1-1; v_gene: TRBV5-4; len: 16; CDR3nt: TGTGCCAGCAGCTTTGGACTTCTTAAAATGAACACTGAAGCTTTCTTT; CDR3aa: CASSFGLLKMNTEAFF
abundance: .; d_gene: TRBD2; j_gene: TRBJ2-3; v_gene: TRBV19; len: 16; CDR3nt: TGTGCCAGTAGTATAGGGCGGGAGGTTAGCACAGATACGCAGTATTTT; CDR3aa: CASSIGREVSTDTQYF
abundance: .; d_gene: TRBD2; j_gene: TRBJ2-1; v_gene: TRBV9; len: 17; CDR3nt: TGTGCCAGCAGCGTCCGGACTAGCGGGAGTTTAAGCAATGAGCAGTTCTTC; CDR3aa: CASSVRTSGSLSNEQFF
abundance: .; d_gene: .; j_gene: TRBJ1-2; v_gene: TRBV14; len: 12; CDR3nt: TGTGCCAGCAGCCAAGGTCGAGGGTCGCATACCTTC; CDR3aa: CASSQGRGSHTF